This T cell receptor beta chain was found in a study of blood T cell repertoires in COVID-19. About the research overall: Some COVID-19 samples were acute and others convalescent; all came from the United States, Italy and Spain. PBMCs, B-cell-depleted T cells, or T cells were the source of the cDNA or gDNA that made up the material.

Regarding this clone: The sample carries other DNA sequences with the same CDR3.

The V and J ends lost 5 bases and 2 bases respectively, with 9 bases between them. Germline CDR1 is MNHEY and CDR2 is SVGAGI. This CDR3 region has 14 residues. Generated by immunoSEQ multiplex PCR, the TCRdb table keeps only in-frame clones and is missing some. This table has under 300,000 clones, about 83% appearing once. Specimen: peripheral blood. The source is a man in his thirties or forties who had recovered from COVID-19. The chain uses TRBV6-5 and TRBJ2-2; a weak D match, TRBD1 (5 bases). CDR3 residues: CASSRQTNTGELFF. DNA of the CDR3: TGTGCCAGCAGTCGACAGACAAACACCGGGGAGCTGTTTTTT.